Listed here is a single T cell receptor (beta chain). This sample is drawn from a study of T cell responses to AZD1222 COVID-19 vaccine. Profiled with immunoSEQ multiplex PCR; TCRdb holds only in-frame clones, not every one. The data hold about 29,000 clones, with over 90% observed a single time. The V end lost 1 base, the J end lost 6 bases, and 14 bases lay between the germline ends. Germline CDR1 is KGHSH and CDR2 is LQKENI. The CDR3 covers 15 residues. The starting material was peripheral blood, obtained on day 0 of AZD1222 vaccination. The sequence came from an adult in good health. The chain joins TRBV18 to TRBJ2-3; no reliable D call. The CDR3 DNA sequence: TGTGCCAGCTCACCACTCTCTAACCCTCTCGATACGCAGTATTTT. Encoded protein: CASSPLSNPLDTQYF.